The present T cell receptor beta chain was sequenced within a study of T cell responses to AZD1222 COVID-19 vaccine. Study results and caveats: Receipt of two AZD1222 doses was followed by a rise in Spike-specific TCR breadth and depth. Clonal diversity was possibly underestimated, and the donors were mostly white British, with more females. In the spike-specific TCR repertoire, nearly half reportedly target unmutated variant regions. Seropositivity was recorded at baseline in only a handful of AZD1222 recipients.

Clones were sequenced by immunoSEQ multiplex PCR, and TCRdb holds only the in-frame ones, with some missing. The data hold 170,000 or so clones, with about 93% observed a single time. Worth noting for this clone: The antigen remains unidentified.

V shed 10 bases, J shed 6 bases, and the junction held 6 bases outside the gene matches. The CDR3 consists of 13 residues. Germline V gives CDR1 ENHRY, CDR2 SYGVKD. The chain recombines TRBV10-3 with TRBJ2-3; 11 nucleotides align to TRBD1. The sequence came from an adult who received the MenACWY meningococcal vaccine as a control. The input for sequencing was peripheral blood, taken 28 days after the second dose of the MenACWY control vaccine. CDR3 in amino acids: CASGTGGADTQYF. Here the CDR3 DNA reads TGTGCCAGCGGGACAGGGGGAGCGGATACGCAGTATTTT.